These 28 T cell receptor beta chains were sequenced from one sample in a study of T cells after yellow fever vaccination. TCRdb redid the calling of the 5' RACE reads with MiXCR, one entry per CDR3 protein. The table has 100,000 to 150,000 distinct CDR3 sequences, about 15% seen once; the top ten hold 40% to 45%. This specimen consisted of CD8+ T cells sorted from PBMCs, obtained 5 days after the yellow fever booster vaccination. The receptors derive from a man aged 18-30 years who received the YFV17D yellow fever vaccine.

This chain uses TRBV6-2 or TRBV6-3 with TRBJ2-7; TRBD1 is a possible D gene (6 bases). The CDR3 spans 16 residues. The V end was cut by 5 bases, the J end by 5 bases, with 22 bases between. Germline loops: CDR1 MNHEY, CDR2 SVGEGT. For the CDR3, the DNA is TGTGCCAGCAGTCTTTCGACAGGAGGTACTAGGAACGAGCAGTACTTC. Protein product: CASSLSTGGTRNEQYF.

The rearrangement links TRBV7-8 to TRBJ2-4; D is perhaps TRBD1 or TRBD2 (6 bases each). The V and J ends lost 0 bases and 7 bases respectively, with 13 bases between them. Per the germline V gene, CDR1 is SGHVS and CDR2 is FQNEAQ. The CDR3 is 15 amino acids. CDR3 in amino acids: CASSLAGGAINIQYF. CDR3 nucleotide sequence: TGTGCCAGCAGCTTAGCGGGGGGCGCGATCAACATTCAGTACTTC.

This clonotype showed up just a few times. The J gene is TRBJ2-1, the V gene TRBV27, with 7 bases lining up with TRBD1. The CDR3 totals 15 residues. Germline values: CDR1 MNHEY, CDR2 SMNVEV (reference sequence). The trim removed 0 bases at V and 3 bases at J, leaving 2 bases unmatched. CDR3 residues: CASSLSTGIYNEQFF. The CDR3 DNA sequence: TGTGCCAGCAGTTTATCGACAGGGATCTACAATGAGCAGTTCTTC.

V usage is TRBV7-9 and J usage is TRBJ2-2; no firm D call. The V and J ends lost 10 bases and 0 bases respectively, with 21 bases between them. The CDR3 is made up of 17 amino acids. In germline, CDR1 is SEHNR, CDR2 FQNEAQ (reference sequence). The CDR3 spells CATSSPSRHANTGELFF. The CDR3 DNA is TGTGCCACCTCCTCCCCGAGCCGACACGCGAACACCGGGGAGCTGTTTTTT.

This chain joins TRBV19 and TRBJ1-6, with D hard to call. There are 11 residues in the CDR3. The V and J ends lost 9 bases and 8 bases respectively, with 8 bases between them. The V gene's germline CDR1 is LNHDA and CDR2 SQIVND (reference sequence). This chain's CDR3 is CASGEYSPLHF. The CDR3 DNA follows: TGTGCCAGCGGGGAGTATTCACCCCTCCACTTT.

This clonotype has just a few counts. The rearrangement uses TRBV20-1 and TRBJ2-5; 10 bases align to TRBD2. Trimming took 3 bases from V and 1 from J; bases not matched to a gene: 5. This CDR3 contains 15 residues. Germline V gene sequence: CDR1 DFQATT, CDR2 SNEGSKA (reference sequence). Here the CDR3 DNA reads TGCAGTGCTAGTCCTAGCGGGGGAGCCCAAGAGACCCAGTACTTC. Translating it yields CSASPSGGAQETQYF.

The chain carries TRBV7-9 and TRBJ2-7, with 7 positions matching TRBD2. Germline CDR1 and CDR2: SEHNR and FQNEAQ (reference sequence). The CDR3 is 13 amino acids. V was clipped by 2 bases and J by 4 bases; unmatched bases: 2. This CDR3 reads CASSLLADYEQYV. The DNA of the CDR3 is TGTGCCAGCAGCTTACTAGCGGATTACGAGCAGTACGTC.

The chain carries TRBV7-9 and TRBJ1-1, with a weak D call TRBD1 (5 bases). Trimming stripped 5 bases from V and 4 bases from J, with 17 bases between. The CDR3 consists of 15 residues. Germline CDR1 reads SEHNR; CDR2 reads FQNEAQ (reference sequence). The CDR3 reads CASSHPPQGITEAFF. CDR3 coding DNA: TGTGCCAGCAGCCATCCCCCGCAGGGAATCACTGAAGCTTTCTTT.

This clonotype came up a few times. The chain recombines TRBV5-6 with TRBJ2-3; D remains unclear. This CDR3 has 11 residues. Deletions cut 4 bases from V and 9 bases from J, with 9 bases between. Germline loops: CDR1 SGHDT, CDR2 YYEEEE. The CDR3 reads CASSDFLTQYF. In DNA form, the CDR3 reads TGTGCCAGCAGCGACTTCCTCACGCAGTATTTT.

The sample holds a few counts of this clonotype. V is TRBV5-4 and J is TRBJ2-1, with unresolved D. V was cut by 0 bases and J by 9 bases, with 10 bases left in between. CDR1 and CDR2 (germline): SGHNT, YYREEE (reference sequence). This CDR3 is 13 amino acids long. CDR3 protein: CASSLESGGEQFF. DNA of the CDR3: TGTGCCAGCAGCTTGGAGTCGGGTGGTGAGCAGTTCTTC. The variable domain in full, completed from reference TRBV5-4 and TRBJ2-1, reads ETGVTQSPTHLIKTRGQQVTLRCSSQSGHNTVSWYQQALGQGPQFIFQYYREEENGRGNFPPRFSGLQFPNYSSELNVNALELDDSALYLCASSLESGGEQFFGPGTRLTVL.

A few counts support this clonotype. The rearrangement links TRBV7-9 to TRBJ2-1; 12 nucleotides agree with TRBD2. The J segment lost 3 bases and the V segment lost 2 bases, leaving 8 bases of the junction unmatched. This CDR3 has 18 amino acids. Germline V gene sequence: CDR1 SEHNR, CDR2 FQNEAQ (reference sequence). Here the CDR3 reads CASSLPPRTSGNYNEQFF. CDR3 DNA: TGTGCCAGCAGCTTACCACCCCGGACTAGCGGGAACTACAATGAGCAGTTCTTC.

This clonotype has at least ten counts. The chain recombines TRBV4-3 with TRBJ2-3, with TRBD2 matching 10 bases. This CDR3 is built from 16 residues. J lost 2 bases, V lost 2 bases, and 4 bases had no gene match. Germline CDR1 LGHNA, CDR2 YSLEER. CDR3 residues: CASSQILAGVTDTQYF. The CDR3 DNA follows: TGCGCCAGCAGCCAAATCCTAGCGGGGGTCACAGATACGCAGTATTTT.

The chain links TRBV20-1 to TRBJ1-1; a weak D match, TRBD1 (6 bases). Germline V gene lookup returns CDR1 DFQATT and CDR2 SNEGSKA (reference sequence). V lost 0 bases, J lost 1 base, and 15 bases lay in between. The CDR3 is 16 residues long. CDR3 sequence (DNA): TGCAGTGCTAGAGACGTAACAGGGCTCGAGAACACTGAAGCTTTCTTT. Translated, it gives CSARDVTGLENTEAFF.

This clonotype was counted between two and nine times. Here the CDR3 reads CASSLWETQYF. CDR3 coding DNA: TGTGCCAGCAGCTTATGGGAGACCCAGTACTTC. The chain uses TRBV11-2 and TRBJ2-5; D unclear. V shed 2 bases and J shed 5 bases, with 3 bases lying between them. This CDR3 spans 11 amino acids. In germline, CDR1 is SGHAT, CDR2 FQNNGV.

The chain couples TRBV27 to TRBJ2-2; no reliable D call. CDR3 size: 12 residues. V gave up 1 base and J gave up 6 bases, with 3 bases separating them. Germline CDR1 and CDR2: MNHEY and SMNVEV (reference sequence). CDR3 sequence reads: CASSLWPGELFF. The CDR3 region has the DNA TGTGCCAGCAGTTTATGGCCCGGGGAGCTGTTTTTT.

The V and J genes are TRBV4-2 and TRBJ2-5, with a tentative D call TRBD1 (6 bases). Germline V gene lookup returns CDR1 LGHNA and CDR2 YNFKEQ. The CDR3 runs 16 residues. V was clipped by 3 bases and J by 5 bases, with 19 bases between them. CDR3: CASSQTQFRGAETQYF. The CDR3 DNA reads as TGTGCCAGCAGCCAGACGCAGTTCAGGGGCGCGGAGACCCAGTACTTC.

The chain uses TRBV4-2 and TRBJ1-2; TRBD1 aligns across 7 bases. Germline V lookup: CDR1 LGHNA, CDR2 YNFKEQ. The J segment lost 8 bases and the V segment lost 4 bases, leaving 13 bases of the junction unmatched. The CDR3 spans 15 residues. The CDR3 DNA is TGTGCCAGCAGCCGCCCCTCGGAGGGGGCGAGGGGCTACACCTTC. Its protein is CASSRPSEGARGYTF.

This clonotype has a handful of counts. The rearrangement uses TRBV7-8 and TRBJ2-4; the D gene is possibly TRBD2 (5 bases). The CDR3 length is 17 residues. With 2 bases removed from V and 6 bases from J, the gap between germline ends came to 20 bases. Germline lookup yields CDR1 SGHVS and CDR2 FQNEAQ. The CDR3 spells CASSLPSSSPGRNIQYF. CDR3 bases: TGTGCCAGCAGCTTACCCTCTTCCAGTCCGGGGAGAAACATTCAGTACTTC.

The DNA for the CDR3 is TGTGCCAGCAGCCGAACAGTTTCCTACGAGCAGTACTTC. It translates to CASSRTVSYEQYF. The chain carries TRBV7-9 and TRBJ2-7; D is unclear. CDR3 length equals 13 residues. Germline V gene lookup returns CDR1 SEHNR and CDR2 FQNEAQ (reference sequence). The ends were cut back, 5 bases at V and 1 base at J, with 9 bases in the middle.

This clonotype was seen only a few times. V gene TRBV5-1 combines with J gene TRBJ2-1, with TRBD1 matching 9 bases. The CDR3 extends over 14 amino acids. The junction had 8 bases not matched to a gene; V was cut back by 5 bases and J by 8 bases. Germline V lookup: CDR1 SGHRS, CDR2 YFSETQ. The DNA of the CDR3 is TGCGCCAGCAGTGTCGGGACAGGGTCTTATGAGCAGTTCTTC. Translated, it gives CASSVGTGSYEQFF.

This clonotype has more than one count but fewer than ten. V gene TRBV4-2 combines with J gene TRBJ2-5; perhaps TRBD1 as D (5 bases). CDR1 is LGHNA and CDR2 is YNFKEQ in the germline V gene. The CDR3 extends over 15 amino acids. Trimming left V 2 bases short and J 5 bases short, with 15 bases between. The CDR3 here is CASSQYIRVGETQYF. The CDR3 nucleotides are TGTGCCAGCAGCCAATACATCAGGGTCGGTGAGACCCAGTACTTC.

The gene calls are TRBV14 and TRBJ1-6; D unclear. Looked up from germline, CDR1 is SGHDN and CDR2 is FVKESK. This CDR3 has 14 amino acids. The V end was cut by 0 bases, the J end by 7 bases, with 7 bases between. The CDR3 DNA sequence: TGTGCCAGCAGCCAAGATCGGAGAAATTCACCCCTCCACTTT. It yields the protein CASSQDRRNSPLHF.

The chain combines TRBV2 with TRBJ2-3; weak D call: TRBD2 (6 bases). Trimming took off 1 base at V and 2 bases at J, with 10 bases between the two ends. Germline CDR1 reads SNHLY; CDR2 reads FYNNEI. The CDR3 has 15 residues. The DNA for the CDR3 is TGTGCCAGCAGTGAAGGTGGGGGGAACACAGATACGCAGTATTTT. Translation: CASSEGGGNTDTQYF. The full variable domain, with the rest looked up from reference TRBV2 and TRBJ2-3, is EPEVTQTPSHQVTQMGQEVILRCVPISNHLYFYWYRQILGQKVEFLVSFYNNEISEKSEIFDDQFSVERPDGSNFTLKIRSTKLEDSAMYFCASSEGGGNTDTQYFGPGTRLTVL.

The chain uses TRBV4-3 and TRBJ1-4; the D is unclear. The CDR3 is 15 residues long. Trimming shortened V by 0 bases and J by 0 bases, and 5 bases separated the two germline ends. Germline CDR1 and CDR2: LGHNA and YSLEER. The CDR3 region is CASSQERSTNEKLFF. The CDR3 DNA reads TGCGCCAGCAGCCAAGAGCGATCAACTAATGAAAAACTGTTTTTT.

This clonotype was seen many times. The chain uses TRBV7-2 and TRBJ1-4, with 8 bases identical to TRBD1. Per germline, CDR1 SGHTA and CDR2 FQGNSA. V lost 1 base, J lost 10 bases, and 8 bases stayed unmatched. The CDR3 totals 15 residues. This CDR3 reads CASSLEAGGIGKLFF. CDR3 nucleotide sequence: TGTGCCAGCAGCTTAGAGGCAGGGGGCATCGGAAAACTGTTTTTT.

Ten or more counts support this clonotype. CDR3 sequence (DNA): TGCAGCGTTGATGCGGACACCAGGGATACGCAGTATTTT. Translating it yields CSVDADTRDTQYF. The chain carries TRBV29-1 and TRBJ2-3, with D possibly TRBD1 on 5 matching bases. The CDR3 has 13 residues. The germline V gene encodes CDR1 SQVTM and CDR2 ANQGSEA. Between the trimmed V and J ends, which lost 3 bases and 6 bases, there was a span of 13 bases.

The rearrangement links TRBV7-8 to TRBJ2-1; perhaps TRBD1 as D (6 bases). This CDR3 is 15 amino acids long. V shed 1 base and J shed 6 bases, with 13 bases lying between them. The germline V gene has CDR1 SGHVS and CDR2 FQNEAQ. The CDR3 region is CASSLGAPQGNEQFF. CDR3 in DNA: TGTGCCAGCAGCTTAGGAGCGCCACAGGGCAATGAGCAGTTCTTC.

In its sample, this clonotype was seen a few times. The chain has TRBV4-3 and TRBJ2-1; the D is unclear. This CDR3 region has 15 residues. Trimming pared 3 bases from V and 4 bases from J, leaving 13 bases between. Germline V gene lookup returns CDR1 LGHNA and CDR2 YSLEER. The CDR3 nucleotides read TGCGCCAGCAGCCATAGCTACTCGCAATACAATGAGCAGTTCTTC. It yields the protein CASSHSYSQYNEQFF.